This entry describes one TCR beta chain. There is no known antigen for this receptor. Per-nucleotide qualities are absent, and no much larger clonotype sits a single base away. A single peripheral blood draw of approximately 110 mL on average was collected from each donor into heparinised tubes. A BD FACSAria II was used to sort naive, central memory, regulatory and stem cell-like memory CD4+ T cells with a panel that included CD45RO, CCR7, CD25, CD127, CD95 and CD27. All sorted populations exceeded 98% purity. PBMCs were isolated immediately by Lymphoprep density gradient centrifugation and stained directly without culture. Samples were stained and sorted in pairs, with one healthy donor and one patient per experiment, so that batch effects were minimized. The data belong to a study of beta chain features in type 1 diabetes (dated by TCRdb to 2017 to 2018). Looking at the study overall: Mean age, gender distribution, total cell number and subset yield were not different between patients and healthy donors. A total of 107,917,701 sorted cells were examined across all samples, and a strong correlation was observed between cell number per subset and RNA yield. In the study, TCRB repertoires of sorted circulating CD4+ T cell subsets from recently diagnosed type 1 diabetes patients were compared with those of matched healthy donors. Whereas all 30 or so donors provided naive and central memory subsets, regulatory and stem cell-like memory subsets were isolated from just 8 patients and roughly eight healthy donors. Overall results and qualifications from the work: PCR may preferentially amplify shorter templates, but because patient and control samples were amplified and corrected together, any resulting skew would affect both groups equally. Patients with type 1 diabetes made fewer insertions and deleted more nucleotides at VDJ recombination sites, implying thymic rearrangement abnormalities. Because the HLA sub-analyses included only small numbers of individuals, any influence of HLA type on TCRB rearrangement was left unresolved. Because cDNA rather than genomic DNA was sequenced, highly expressing activated cells could have been over-represented, although no difference in activation and CD3 levels was found between groups. Naive, central memory and regulatory TCRB repertoires appeared to be more alike among patients than among healthy donors. Type 1 diabetes patients showed a moderate but significant shortening of TCRB CDR3 length in all four CD4+ subsets.

The entire amount of isolated RNA was reverse transcribed using the High Capacity cDNA Reverse Transcription Kit, so the sequenced TCRB transcripts were expressed ones. Deep immunoSEQ sequencing was performed on naive, central memory and regulatory T cell samples, with an average of about 3.6 million total reads per sample. After sorted cells were lysed in RLT buffer, RNA was extracted with DNase-treated RNeasy Micro or Mini kits, with the choice depending on cell number. Each cell subset was processed separately to prevent cross-contamination, with patient and healthy donor samples processed together. The immunoSEQ multiplex PCR was used to amplify TCRB sequences from cDNA, generating 87-bp fragments that spanned the CDR3 region. Sequencing of the amplicons was performed on the Illumina HiSeq platform. The study's processing was this. Synthetic template baselines were used to correct PCR bias computationally, reads within Hamming distance 2 were collapsed together, and singletons that could not be merged were discarded. Reads were aligned against IMGT so that V, D and J genes, CDR3 length and insertions or deletions at six rearrangement sites could be assigned. Within each subset, clonotype counts were normalized to sorted cell number, after which true diversity and Gini coefficients were computed with the tcR R package. Repertoire sharing was quantified using the overlap coefficient calculated on TCRB nucleotide sequences. As a proxy for the pre-selection repertoire, out-of-frame TCRB sequences from naive cells were analyzed. TCRdb took over this immuneACCESS table, retaining in-frame rearrangements with V and J assigned. Such tables are incomplete; in checked studies, under half of the missing clones stem from an unresolved V gene, and the remainder is unexplained. Clone size and V and J calls were adopted from that table, with D and trimming inferred from the DNA. The sample has some 290,000 clones on record, approximately 14% of them singletons. Roughly 0.018% of the sample goes to the ten largest clones.

The CDR3 spans 16 residues, from the cysteine through the phenylalanine. Just the 48-base CDR3 DNA is kept, in frame starting at base 1. For CDR1 and CDR2, the germline V gene (reference sequence) lists MNHEY and SMNVEV. V ends up 6 bases short and J 7 bases short, with an unmatched junction base count of 14. The TCR was taken from a man under 40 with type 1 diabetes. The chain is assembled from TRBV27 and TRBJ2-2; 7 junctional bases match TRBD1. Sequences were obtained from naive CD4+ T cells from blood. The cell subset or site label, as the study defines it: true naive CD4+ T cells. For the CDR3, the sequence is CASSLGAHRGVGELFF. The DNA is TGTGCCAGCAGCTTAGGGGCCCACAGGGGAGTCGGGGAGCTGTTTTTT.